This entry lists 14 T cell receptor beta chains sequenced from one sample in a study of blood T cell repertoires in COVID-19. Produced via immunoSEQ multiplex PCR; TCRdb's table is partial and in-frame only. In the table there are 130,000 to 150,000 clones, more than 75% of which are singletons. Sequenced: PBMCs or T cells enriched from blood (not recorded which). These receptors were taken from a man between 60 and 75 years old who had recovered from COVID-19.

The chain links TRBV2 to TRBJ1-2; the D is unclear. Germline V CDR1 and CDR2: SNHLY, FYNNEI. The CDR3 runs to 12 residues. Trimming took 4 bases from V and 3 from J, leaving 6 bases between them. This CDR3 reads CASSAQDYGYTF. As DNA, the CDR3 is TGTGCCAGCAGTGCCCAGGACTATGGCTACACCTTC.

This chain uses TRBV28 with TRBJ2-1; tentative D call: TRBD2 (5 bases). Per the germline V gene, CDR1 is MDHEN and CDR2 is SYDVKM. Trimming removed 5 bases at V and 0 bases at J, with 14 bases between. The CDR3 has 16 amino acids. DNA of the CDR3: TGTGCCAGCAGTGGGCGGTGGGAGATCTCCTACAATGAGCAGTTCTTC. Its protein is CASSGRWEISYNEQFF.

CDR3 sequence reads: CASRTPLGTRGTYEQYF. Here the CDR3 DNA reads TGTGCCAGCAGGACGCCTCTTGGGACTAGGGGAACCTACGAGCAGTACTTC. The chain recombines TRBV28 with TRBJ2-7; 8 nucleotides agree with TRBD2. Germline loops: CDR1 MDHEN, CDR2 SYDVKM. The CDR3 consists of 17 residues. Germline trimming cut 6 bases from V and 2 bases from J; bases unmatched to any gene: 15. The variable domain in full, with the rest retrieved from reference TRBV28 and TRBJ2-7, is DVKVTQSSRYLVKRTGEKVFLECVQDMDHENMFWYRQDPGLGLRLIYFSYDVKMKEKGDIPEGYSVSREKKERFSLILESASTNQTSMYLCASRTPLGTRGTYEQYFGPGTRLTVT.

The chain links TRBV5-1 to TRBJ1-3; D remains unclear. V shed 5 bases and J shed 2 bases, with 8 bases lying between them. Germline lookup yields CDR1 SGHRS and CDR2 YFSETQ. The CDR3 is made up of 13 amino acids. The CDR3: CASRGGPGNTIYF. The CDR3 DNA reads as TGCGCCAGCAGAGGAGGACCTGGAAACACCATATATTTT.

This rearrangement joins TRBV7-8 to TRBJ1-2; no firm D call. The V gene lost 1 base and the J gene lost 8 bases, with 11 bases spanning the gap. This CDR3 has 13 residues. Germline CDR1 and CDR2: SGHVS and FQNEAQ. CDR3 sequence: CASSLGIREGYTF. For the CDR3, the DNA is TGTGCCAGCAGCTTAGGCATACGGGAGGGCTACACCTTC.

The gene calls are TRBV5-4 and TRBJ2-7; D is perhaps TRBD2 (5 bases). Looked up from germline, CDR1 is SGHNT and CDR2 is YYREEE (reference sequence). The CDR3 extends over 14 amino acids. V was shortened by 4 bases and J by 6 bases, with 17 bases between the two germline ends. The CDR3: CASSPFGGSGEQYF. The CDR3 bases are TGTGCCAGCAGCCCCTTTGGAGGATCGGGCGAGCAGTACTTC.

The chain has TRBV3-1 (or the pseudogene TRBV3-2) and TRBJ2-4; D perhaps matches TRBD2 (5 bases). CDR3 length: 15 residues. Trimming cost V 5 bases and J 2 bases, with 13 bases left between them. Germline V gene lookup returns CDR1 LGHDT and CDR2 YNNKEL (reference sequence). The chain's CDR3 is CASSTTGNTKNIQYF. In DNA form, the CDR3 reads TGTGCCAGCAGCACTACCGGGAATACCAAAAACATTCAGTACTTC.

The rearrangement joins TRBV19 to TRBJ1-5, with 7 positions matching TRBD1. The CDR3 covers 14 residues. Germline CDR1 and CDR2: LNHDA and SQIVND (reference sequence). V gave up 3 bases and J gave up 6 bases; unmatched junction bases: 5. In DNA, the CDR3 is TGTGCCAGTAGTATTCTTCAGGGGGTTCAGCCCCAGCATTTT. It encodes CASSILQGVQPQHF.

The J gene is TRBJ1-6, the V gene TRBV28; D call uncertain. Germline CDR1 and CDR2: MDHEN and SYDVKM. Trimming removed 8 bases at V and 6 bases at J, with 8 bases between. CDR3 size: 12 residues. Here the CDR3 DNA reads TGTGCCAGCCGTAGTCTTAATTCACCCCTCCACTTT. Translation gives CASRSLNSPLHF. The entire variable domain, with the rest obtained from reference TRBV28 and TRBJ1-6, is as follows: DVKVTQSSRYLVKRTGEKVFLECVQDMDHENMFWYRQDPGLGLRLIYFSYDVKMKEKGDIPEGYSVSREKKERFSLILESASTNQTSMYLCASRSLNSPLHFGNGTRLTVT.

The chain is built from TRBV27 and TRBJ1-2; 9 positions agree with TRBD1. CDR3 size: 13 residues. Looked up from germline, CDR1 is MNHEY and CDR2 is SMNVEV (reference sequence). The junction had 3 bases not matched to a gene; V was cut back by 1 base and J by 9 bases. The DNA of the CDR3 is TGTGCCAGCAGTTTATACAGGGGGCAGAGCTACACCTTC. Translating gives CASSLYRGQSYTF.

The rearrangement joins TRBV19 to TRBJ2-1; tentative D call: TRBD2 (5 bases). CDR1 is LNHDA and CDR2 is SQIVND in the germline V gene (reference sequence). V lost 3 bases, J lost 8 bases, and 14 bases lay in between. The length of the CDR3 is 14 residues. The CDR3 loop is CASSIPLRVDEQFF. For the CDR3, the DNA is TGTGCCAGTAGTATCCCCTTGCGGGTCGATGAGCAGTTCTTC.

This chain joins TRBV5-1 and TRBJ1-5, with TRBD1 matching 7 bases. Germline loops: CDR1 SGHRS, CDR2 YFSETQ. The V gene end was trimmed by 4 bases and the J gene end by 6 bases; junction bases not matched to a gene: 10. CDR3 size: 15 residues. The CDR3 protein is CASSPEGQGGQPQHF. The CDR3 DNA follows: TGCGCCAGCAGCCCGGAGGGCCAGGGGGGTCAGCCCCAGCATTTT. The entire variable domain, with the rest obtained from reference TRBV5-1 and TRBJ1-5, is as follows: KAGVTQTPRYLIKTRGQQVTLSCSPISGHRSVSWYQQTPGQGLQFLFEYFSETQRNKGNFPGRFSGRQFSNSRSEMNVSTLELGDSALYLCASSPEGQGGQPQHFGDGTRLSIL.

The CDR3 DNA follows: TGTGCCAGTAGTATTGGGCAACAATATCAGCCCCAGCATTTT. Its protein product is CASSIGQQYQPQHF. This chain uses TRBV19 with TRBJ1-5, with unresolved D. Trimming removed 3 bases at V and 5 bases at J, with 11 bases between. This CDR3 is built from 14 residues. Germline V gene lookup returns CDR1 LNHDA and CDR2 SQIVND (reference sequence).

This clone was recorded only once. This CDR3 reads CASSFPSGEDLSYNEQFF. CDR3 coding DNA: TGTGCCAGCAGTTTCCCCTCCGGGGAGGACCTCTCCTACAATGAGCAGTTCTTC. V usage is TRBV28 and J usage is TRBJ2-1; a possible D gene is TRBD2 (6 bases). In germline, CDR1 is MDHEN, CDR2 SYDVKM. Trimming shortened V by 3 bases and J by 0 bases, and 18 bases separated the two germline ends. The CDR3 runs to 18 residues.